This T cell receptor (beta chain) is drawn from a study of T-cell memory formation after mild COVID-19. The study, taken as a whole, reports: Prior to infection, memory already included some responding clones, suggesting cross-reactive memory joined.

This clonotype was detected only a few times. Its antigen is undetermined. TCRdb recomputed calls from the 5' RACE reads with MiXCR, one row per CDR3 protein. The top ten hold 2% to 2.5% of the sample, which has more than 120,000 distinct CDR3 sequences, approximately 21% seen once. The CDR3 extends over 14 amino acids. Germline-derived CDR1 and CDR2 are SGHRS and YFSETQ. Trimming stripped 5 bases from V and 2 bases from J, with 11 bases between. This chain connects TRBV5-1 to TRBJ1-3; D call uncertain. This clonotype was obtained from an adult woman who had mild COVID-19 (a few samples of this study predate the infection). Cell type and time point are not known. Sequences were obtained from PBMCs or a T cell subset sorted from them (not recorded which). The CDR3 DNA sequence: TGCGCCAGCAGTTCGGGATACCCTGGAAACACCATATATTTT. Translation: CASSSGYPGNTIYF.